This section outlines one TCR beta chain sequence together with its context. This specimen belongs to a study of radiotherapy plus CTLA-4 blockade in lung cancer. Study overall: Among patients, 15% to 20% showed objective responses, and over 30% had disease control.

Produced via immunoSEQ multiplex PCR; TCRdb's table is partial and in-frame only. Here the sample spans about 43,000 clones, over 60% being singletons. The TCR comes from a human donor with non-small cell lung cancer who had a partial response to radiotherapy plus ipilimumab. The sample here was peripheral blood, taken from a patient treated with radiotherapy plus ipilimumab.

The CDR3 loop is CASSLQGANTEAFF. CDR3 sequence (DNA): TGTGCCAGCAGCCTACAGGGGGCAAACACTGAAGCTTTCTTT. The chain combines TRBV6-6 with TRBJ1-1; 9 bases agree with TRBD1. Germline trimming cut 6 bases from V and 2 bases from J; bases unmatched to any gene: 4. The CDR3 is 14 amino acids. The germline V gene encodes CDR1 MNHNY and CDR2 SVGAGI (reference sequence).